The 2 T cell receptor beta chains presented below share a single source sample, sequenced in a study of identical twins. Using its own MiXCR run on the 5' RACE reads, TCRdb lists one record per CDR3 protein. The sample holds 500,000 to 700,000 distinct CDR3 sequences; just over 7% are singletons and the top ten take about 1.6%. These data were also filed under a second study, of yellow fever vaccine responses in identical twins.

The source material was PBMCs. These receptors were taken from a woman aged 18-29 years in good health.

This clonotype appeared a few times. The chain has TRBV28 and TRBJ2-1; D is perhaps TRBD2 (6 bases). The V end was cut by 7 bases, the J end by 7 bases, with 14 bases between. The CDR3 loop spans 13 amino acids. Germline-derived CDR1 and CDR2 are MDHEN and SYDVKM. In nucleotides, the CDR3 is TGTGCCAGCACCTCCACAGGAGGGAATGAGCAGTTCTTC. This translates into CASTSTGGNEQFF.

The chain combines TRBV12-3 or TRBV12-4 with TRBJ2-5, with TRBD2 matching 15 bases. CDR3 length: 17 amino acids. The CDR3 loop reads CTCCPGLAGGRAETQYF. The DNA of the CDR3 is TGTACCTGCTGCCCGGGACTAGCGGGGGGAAGAGCAGAGACCCAGTACTTC.